These 30 T cell receptor beta chains share one sample of origin, sequenced in a study of cytomegalovirus exposure and HLA in healthy donors. The PCR made use of 60 Vbeta and 13 Jbeta primers. TCRdb's table, derived via immunoSEQ multiplex PCR, lists solely in-frame clones and lacks some. The table has 95,000 to 150,000 clones, more than 70% seen once. The specimen sequenced was PBMCs. These TCRs come from a man aged 25-45 years in good health and CMV-seronegative.

The CDR3 here is CASSRRSGENTEAFF. The CDR3 bases are TGTGCCAGCAGCAGACGGTCGGGAGAGAACACTGAAGCTTTCTTT. V is TRBV7-9 and J is TRBJ1-1; unclear D gene. The CDR3 spans 15 residues. Germline CDR1 reads SEHNR; CDR2 reads FQNEAQ (reference sequence). V shed 5 bases and J shed 1 base, with 14 bases lying between them. The full variable domain, with the rest looked up from reference TRBV7-9 and TRBJ1-1, is DTGVSQNPRHKITKRGQNVTFRCDPISEHNRLYWYRQTLGQGPEFLTYFQNEAQLEKSRLLSDRFSAERPKGSFSTLEIQRTEQGDSAMYLCASSRRSGENTEAFFGQGTRLTVV.

V and J are TRBV6-1 and TRBJ1-2; the D gene is possibly TRBD1 (5 bases). The V gene lost 5 bases and the J gene lost 4 bases, with 14 bases spanning the gap. Germline-derived CDR1 and CDR2 are MNHNS and SASEGT. CDR3 length: 14 amino acids. The DNA for the CDR3 is TGTGCCAGCAGTCCGCAGGGTGGTATCTATGGCTACACCTTC. Translated, it gives CASSPQGGIYGYTF.

J is TRBJ2-2 and V is TRBV29-1; D gene ambiguous. This CDR3 is 10 amino acids long. Germline V gives CDR1 SQVTM, CDR2 ANQGSEA. The germline V and J ends were trimmed by 5 bases and 5 bases, with 3 bases remaining between them. Here the CDR3 reads CSVQTGELFF. The CDR3, as DNA: TGCAGCGTTCAGACCGGGGAGCTGTTTTTT.

The chain employs TRBV28 and TRBJ1-1, with D perhaps TRBD1 (6 bases). V lost 7 bases and J 3 bases, leaving 9 bases between the germline ends. Germline loops: CDR1 MDHEN, CDR2 SYDVKM. The CDR3 runs 12 residues. For the CDR3, the DNA is TGTGCCAGCACAGGGGCGCACACTGAAGCTTTCTTT. Encoded protein: CASTGAHTEAFF.

V usage is TRBV6-6 and J usage is TRBJ1-4; 8 bases fit TRBD1. The CDR3 has 14 amino acids. Trimming took 6 bases from V and 8 from J; bases not matched to a gene: 8. The germline gives CDR1 MNHNY, CDR2 SVGAGI (reference sequence). CDR3 coding DNA: TGTGCCAGCAGCAGGACAGGGCCAAGGGAAAAACTGTTTTTT. This translates into CASSRTGPREKLFF.

V gene TRBV7-8 combines with J gene TRBJ1-1; TRBD1 agrees at 7 bases. Germline V gene lookup returns CDR1 SGHVS and CDR2 FQNEAQ. This CDR3 is 16 amino acids long. Trimming at V came to 5 bases and at J to 1 base, leaving 10 bases not matched to a gene. CDR3 in amino acids: CASSPSYGTENTEAFF. CDR3 DNA sequence: TGTGCCAGCAGCCCTTCTTACGGGACAGAGAACACTGAAGCTTTCTTT.

The genes are TRBV4-1 and TRBJ2-1; 9 bases align to TRBD2. Germline trimming cut 1 base from V and 5 bases from J; bases unmatched to any gene: 9. Germline V lookup: CDR1 MGHRA, CDR2 YSYEKL. CDR3 length: 17 residues. In nucleotides, the CDR3 is TGCGCCAGCAGCCAAGTTCCCCCAGCGGGGGGACACAATGAGCAGTTCTTC. It yields the protein CASSQVPPAGGHNEQFF.

The chain couples TRBV30 to TRBJ1-2; no firm D call. CDR1 and CDR2 from the germline V gene are GTSNPN and SVGIG (reference sequence). The CDR3 loop spans 13 amino acids. V was trimmed by 6 bases and J by 2 bases, leaving 13 bases between them. CDR3: CACHRENNYGYTF. In DNA, the CDR3 is TGTGCCTGCCACCGGGAGAACAACTATGGCTACACCTTC. The full variable domain, its missing parts supplied by reference TRBV30 and TRBJ1-2, is SQTIHQWPATLVQPVGSPLSLECTVEGTSNPNLYWYRQAAGRGLQLLFYSVGIGQISSEVPQNLSASRPQDRQFILSSKKLLLSDSGFYLCACHRENNYGYTFGSGTRLTVV.

This clone was counted a few times. CDR3 sequence: CASTAGTGGSYEQYF. The CDR3 DNA reads as TGTGCCAGTACCGCTGGGACAGGGGGCTCCTACGAGCAGTACTTC. The chain has TRBV19 and TRBJ2-7, with TRBD1 identical over 11 bases. Germline CDR1 and CDR2: LNHDA and SQIVND (reference sequence). V dropped 7 bases and J dropped 0; count of bases not matched to a gene: 5. The CDR3 contains 15 residues.

This clone was recorded a few times. V usage is TRBV11-2 and J usage is TRBJ2-1; 8 nucleotides align to TRBD2. The J segment lost 3 bases and the V segment lost 1 base, leaving 5 bases of the junction unmatched. Germline values: CDR1 SGHAT, CDR2 FQNNGV. The CDR3 contains 16 residues. CDR3: CASSLGPGTSYNEQFF. In nucleotides, the CDR3 is TGTGCCAGCAGCTTAGGTCCCGGGACTAGCTACAATGAGCAGTTCTTC.

This chain connects TRBV6-1 to TRBJ1-1; tentatively, D is TRBD1 (6 bases). Germline V gene sequence: CDR1 MNHNS, CDR2 SASEGT. The CDR3 totals 13 residues. Trimming removed 6 bases at V and 4 bases at J, with 12 bases between. CDR3 DNA: TGTGCCAGCAGGGAGACAGGAGCCACTGAAGCTTTCTTT. It codes for CASRETGATEAFF.

This clone came up a few times. The chain links TRBV5-4 to TRBJ2-5, with 8 nucleotides matching TRBD2. V dropped 0 bases and J dropped 2; count of bases not matched to a gene: 3. The germline CDR1 and CDR2 sequences are SGHNT and YYREEE (reference sequence). This CDR3 spans 15 amino acids. The DNA of the CDR3 is TGTGCCAGCAGCTTGGCGGGGGGGATACAAGAGACCCAGTACTTC. As protein: CASSLAGGIQETQYF.

The chain carries TRBV20-1 and TRBJ1-1; D gene uncertain. Germline V lookup: CDR1 DFQATT, CDR2 SNEGSKA (reference sequence). V was cut by 5 bases and J by 8 bases, with 12 bases left in between. CDR3 length: 11 residues. CDR3 nucleotides: TGCAGTGCTGTTCGACAAGTGGAAGCTTTCTTT. It translates to CSAVRQVEAFF.

The rearrangement joins TRBV30 to TRBJ1-6; D remains unclear. The CDR3 length is 16 residues. The germline CDR1 and CDR2 sequences are GTSNPN and SVGIG (reference sequence). The V gene lost 3 bases and the J gene lost 6 bases, with 18 bases spanning the gap. The CDR3 loop is CAWRLGHPLGNSPLHF. The CDR3 DNA follows: TGTGCCTGGAGACTTGGGCACCCCCTGGGTAATTCACCCCTCCACTTT.

The chain employs TRBV30 and TRBJ1-1; the D gene is possibly TRBD1 (6 bases). Trimming removed 2 bases from V and 3 bases from J, with 10 bases in between. This CDR3 region has 13 residues. Germline V gene data show CDR1 as GTSNPN and CDR2 as SVGIG (reference sequence). CDR3 nucleotide sequence: TGTGCCTGGAGTCGGACAGCCCACACTGAAGCTTTCTTT. It yields the protein CAWSRTAHTEAFF.

The chain employs TRBV28 and TRBJ1-1; no definite D call. V lost 3 bases, J lost 11 bases, and 13 bases lay in between. Germline V gives CDR1 MDHEN, CDR2 SYDVKM. The CDR3 runs to 12 residues. DNA of the CDR3: TGTGCCAGCAGTTTCGGTGAGGTAATTGCTTTCTTT. As protein: CASSFGEVIAFF. Combining the CDR3 with reference TRBV28 and TRBJ1-1 gives the whole variable domain DVKVTQSSRYLVKRTGEKVFLECVQDMDHENMFWYRQDPGLGLRLIYFSYDVKMKEKGDIPEGYSVSREKKERFSLILESASTNQTSMYLCASSFGEVIAFFGQGTRLTVV.

The rearrangement joins TRBV6-1 to TRBJ2-5; the D gene is possibly TRBD1 (6 bases). CDR3 length equals 16 residues. CDR1 and CDR2 (germline): MNHNS, SASEGT. The V gene lost 4 bases and the J gene lost 7 bases, with 22 bases spanning the gap. The DNA for the CDR3 is TGTGCCAGCAGTGCCCCCCCTGACAGGTGGAGCGGGACCCAGTACTTC. This gives the protein CASSAPPDRWSGTQYF.

The rearrangement joins TRBV7-2 to TRBJ1-6, with D unresolved. CDR1 and CDR2 from the germline V gene are SGHTA and FQGNSA. This CDR3 has 12 amino acids. V dropped 3 bases and J dropped 8 bases, with 5 bases sitting between them. The CDR3 sequence: CASSFPDSPLHF. The CDR3 DNA is TGTGCCAGCAGCTTTCCGGATTCACCCCTCCACTTT.

V and J are TRBV30 and TRBJ2-6; no clear D. The CDR3 totals 14 residues. Trimming cost V 2 bases and J 0 bases, with 5 bases left between them. The germline CDR1 and CDR2 sequences are GTSNPN and SVGIG (reference sequence). The CDR3 here is CAWSYSSGANVLTF. In nucleotides, the CDR3 is TGTGCCTGGAGTTATAGCTCTGGGGCCAACGTCCTGACTTTC.

This clone has just a few counts. The chain links TRBV10-3 to TRBJ2-3; tentative D call: TRBD1 (8 bases). Trimming cost V 9 bases and J 5 bases, with 15 bases left between them. Germline loops: CDR1 ENHRY, CDR2 SYGVKD. CDR3 length: 13 residues. CDR3 sequence: CAIATGGVDTQYF. As DNA, the CDR3 is TGTGCCATAGCAACAGGGGGGGTAGATACGCAGTATTTT.

This chain joins TRBV7-8 and TRBJ1-3, with a tentative D call TRBD1 (5 bases). Trimming left V 0 bases short and J 0 bases short, with 12 bases between. Germline loops: CDR1 SGHVS, CDR2 FQNEAQ. The CDR3 contains 17 residues. The CDR3 nucleotides read TGTGCCAGCAGCTTAGCGACAGCCCAGCACTCTGGAAACACCATATATTTT. Translated, it gives CASSLATAQHSGNTIYF.

In its sample, this clone was seen a few times. This chain connects TRBV28 to TRBJ2-6, with a weak D call TRBD2 (6 bases). The CDR3 has 16 amino acids. Germline CDR1 is MDHEN and CDR2 is SYDVKM. The germline V and J ends were trimmed by 4 bases and 0 bases, with 10 bases remaining between them. In nucleotides, the CDR3 is TGTGCCAGCAGTTACGGGGGTCTCTCTGGGGCCAACGTCCTGACTTTC. This codes for CASSYGGLSGANVLTF.

The chain joins TRBV28 to TRBJ1-5; 7 nucleotides match TRBD1. Germline assignment: CDR1 MDHEN and CDR2 SYDVKM. There are 15 residues in the CDR3. V shed 5 bases and J 6 bases; nucleotides not matched to a gene: 10. The CDR3 DNA reads as TGTGCCAGCAGTGATCCCAACAGGGGACGTCAGCCCCAGCATTTT. Protein: CASSDPNRGRQPQHF. The entire variable domain, with the rest obtained from reference TRBV28 and TRBJ1-5, is as follows: DVKVTQSSRYLVKRTGEKVFLECVQDMDHENMFWYRQDPGLGLRLIYFSYDVKMKEKGDIPEGYSVSREKKERFSLILESASTNQTSMYLCASSDPNRGRQPQHFGDGTRLSIL.

A remark on this clone: Other nucleotide sequences in the sample specify the same CDR3. The V gene is TRBV4-1, the J gene TRBJ1-6; 11 bases are a match to TRBD1. The junction had 10 bases not matched to a gene; V was cut back by 4 bases and J by 14 bases. The CDR3 totals 15 residues. Germline lookup yields CDR1 MGHRA and CDR2 YSYEKL. The DNA for the CDR3 is TGCGCCAGCAGCCGATCCGGGGACAGGGGGTTAGCCCTCCACTTT. This sequence encodes CASSRSGDRGLALHF.

The chain couples TRBV7-7 to TRBJ1-4; 7 bases match TRBD1. J was trimmed by 6 bases and V by 2 bases; bases with no gene match: 3. Per the germline V gene, CDR1 is SSHAT and CDR2 is FNYEAQ (reference sequence). This CDR3 is 14 amino acids long. The CDR3 DNA reads as TGTGCCAGCAGCTTATTCCAGGGGGATGAAAAACTGTTTTTT. Residues: CASSLFQGDEKLFF.

J is TRBJ2-1 and V is TRBV19; 8 bases align to TRBD1. Unmatched junction bases numbered 7, after V lost 5 bases and J lost 7 bases. The CDR3 is 14 residues long. Germline assignment: CDR1 LNHDA and CDR2 SQIVND (reference sequence). CDR3 residues: CASSFTDRGNEQFF. CDR3 sequence (DNA): TGTGCCAGTAGTTTTACAGACAGGGGAAATGAGCAGTTCTTC.

The V gene is TRBV7-9, the J gene TRBJ1-2; perhaps TRBD1 as D (6 bases). V was clipped by 6 bases and J by 5 bases, with 10 bases between them. Looked up from germline, CDR1 is SEHNR and CDR2 is FQNEAQ (reference sequence). The CDR3 covers 12 residues. The CDR3 nucleotides read TGTGCCAGCAGATATCAGGGGTATGGCTACACCTTC. Translation gives CASRYQGYGYTF.

This clone was detected only a few times. The chain carries TRBV13 and TRBJ2-3; 9 bases agree with TRBD2. The length of the CDR3 is 17 residues. Per the germline V gene, CDR1 is PRHDT and CDR2 is FYEKMQ (reference sequence). Trimming removed 5 bases from V and 2 bases from J; junction bases left unmatched: 11. CDR3 coding DNA: TGTGCCAGCAGCGCCCGGACTAGCGCTCACCCCACAGATACGCAGTATTTT. As protein: CASSARTSAHPTDTQYF.

This clone has a single count. The chain recombines TRBV7-9 with TRBJ2-1; 12 bases agree with TRBD2. Germline values: CDR1 SEHNR, CDR2 FQNEAQ (reference sequence). This CDR3 comprises 14 residues. V lost 6 bases to trimming and J lost 14 bases; unmatched junction nucleotides: 11. DNA of the CDR3: TGTGCCAGCAGTACTAGCGGGGGGCCAACGAGAGAGTTCTTC. Its translation: CASSTSGGPTREFF.

This chain joins TRBV5-1 and TRBJ1-2; 7 bases match TRBD1. V lost 3 bases, J lost 6 bases, and 8 bases stayed unmatched. CDR1 SGHRS and CDR2 YFSETQ come from the germline V gene. The CDR3 has 14 amino acids. In DNA form, the CDR3 reads TGCGCCAGCAGCTCATCGGAGGGGGCGCATGGCTACACCTTC. The encoded protein is CASSSSEGAHGYTF.